This entry describes one T cell receptor beta chain. Antigen unknown. One end of the junction is discordant with germline, which a read error may explain. The CDR3 length is 13 residues. CDR1 is SNHLY and CDR2 is FYNNEI in the germline V gene. The entry originates in a study of regulatory T cells in long-lasting Graves disease. Study outcomes and limitations: It was in persistent disease that TRBV28, TRBJ1-2 and TRBJ2-5 were favored.

Construction of TCR beta libraries relied on iRepertoire HTBI primers and on Arm-PCR targeting CDR3 regions. TCRdb re-derived calls from the multiplex PCR reads in MiXCR, one entry per CDR3 protein. The table has about 430,000 distinct CDR3 sequences, 21% seen once. As for time point: persistent/refractory GD, antithyroid drugs over 5 years with positive TRAb. Construction of the TCR library relied on RNA isolated from PBMCs. This chain links TRBV2 with TRBJ2-5; TRBD2 matches 11 bases. The clonotype originates from a female donor with Graves disease. Material: peripheral blood mononuclear cells (PBMCs), obtained when the disease was refractory, from a patient treated with antithyroid drugs. The CDR3, as DNA: TGTGCCAGCAGTGAATCGCGAGGACTAGCGGGTTCCTTC. This sequence encodes CASSESRGLAGSF.